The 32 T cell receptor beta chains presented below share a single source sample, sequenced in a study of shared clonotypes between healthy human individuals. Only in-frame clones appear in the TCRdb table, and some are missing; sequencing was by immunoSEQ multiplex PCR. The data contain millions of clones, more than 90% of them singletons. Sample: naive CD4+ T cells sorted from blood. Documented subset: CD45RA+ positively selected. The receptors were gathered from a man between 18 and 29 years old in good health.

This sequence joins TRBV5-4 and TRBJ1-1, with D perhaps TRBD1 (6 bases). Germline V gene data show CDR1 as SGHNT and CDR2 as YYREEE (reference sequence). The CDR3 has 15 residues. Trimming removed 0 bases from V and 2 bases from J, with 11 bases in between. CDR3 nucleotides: TGTGCCAGCAGCTTGGGGAACAGGGAAAACACTGAAGCTTTCTTT. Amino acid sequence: CASSLGNRENTEAFF.

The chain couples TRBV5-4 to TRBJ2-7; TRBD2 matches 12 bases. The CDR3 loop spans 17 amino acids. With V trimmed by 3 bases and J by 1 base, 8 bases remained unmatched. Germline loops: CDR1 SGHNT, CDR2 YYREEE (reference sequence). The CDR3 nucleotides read TGTGCCAGCAGCTCCCATCTGGGACTAGCGGGTTCCTACGAGCAGTACTTC. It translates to CASSSHLGLAGSYEQYF.

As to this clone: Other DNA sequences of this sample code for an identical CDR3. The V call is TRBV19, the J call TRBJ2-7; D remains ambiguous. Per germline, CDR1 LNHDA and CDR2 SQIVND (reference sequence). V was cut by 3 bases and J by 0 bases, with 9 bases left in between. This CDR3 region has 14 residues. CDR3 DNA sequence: TGTGCCAGTAGTATTTCAGCAGGCTCCTACGAGCAGTACTTC. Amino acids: CASSISAGSYEQYF.

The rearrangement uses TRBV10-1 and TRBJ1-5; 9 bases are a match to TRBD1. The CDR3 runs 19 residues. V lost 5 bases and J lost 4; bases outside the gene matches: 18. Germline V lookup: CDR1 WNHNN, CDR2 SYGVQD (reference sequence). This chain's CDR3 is CASSLGLRVGQGLNQPQHF. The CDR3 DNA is TGCGCCAGCAGTCTTGGTCTTCGAGTGGGACAGGGCCTAAATCAGCCCCAGCATTTT.

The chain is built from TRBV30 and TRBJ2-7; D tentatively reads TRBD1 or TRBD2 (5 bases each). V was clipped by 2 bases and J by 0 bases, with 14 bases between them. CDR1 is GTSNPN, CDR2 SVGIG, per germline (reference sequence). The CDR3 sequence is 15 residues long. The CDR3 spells CAWSSGPLGSYEQYF. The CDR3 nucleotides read TGTGCCTGGAGTTCGGGACCCCTCGGCTCCTACGAGCAGTACTTC.

The CDR3 here is CASSIAAGSSNEQFF. CDR3 DNA sequence: TGTGCCAGCAGTATAGCGGCCGGGAGTTCCAATGAGCAGTTCTTC. The chain is built from TRBV2 and TRBJ2-1; D possibly corresponds to TRBD2 (6 bases). Trimming pared 5 bases from V and 6 bases from J, leaving 17 bases between. The germline V gene encodes CDR1 SNHLY and CDR2 FYNNEI. The CDR3 is made up of 15 amino acids.

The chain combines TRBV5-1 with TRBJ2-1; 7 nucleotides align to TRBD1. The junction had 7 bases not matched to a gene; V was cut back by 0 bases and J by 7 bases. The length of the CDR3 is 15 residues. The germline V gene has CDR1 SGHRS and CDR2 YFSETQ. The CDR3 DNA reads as TGCGCCAGCAGCTTGGTAGAGGGGGCGCGGAATGAGCAGTTCTTC. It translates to CASSLVEGARNEQFF.

CDR3 region: CAISGTSGIGDTQYF. The CDR3 DNA follows: TGTGCCATCAGTGGGACTAGCGGGATCGGAGATACGCAGTATTTT. The chain combines TRBV10-3 with TRBJ2-3, with 12 bases identical to TRBD2. The trim removed 4 bases at V and 5 bases at J, leaving 4 bases unmatched. Germline CDR1 and CDR2: ENHRY and SYGVKD. This CDR3 region has 15 residues.

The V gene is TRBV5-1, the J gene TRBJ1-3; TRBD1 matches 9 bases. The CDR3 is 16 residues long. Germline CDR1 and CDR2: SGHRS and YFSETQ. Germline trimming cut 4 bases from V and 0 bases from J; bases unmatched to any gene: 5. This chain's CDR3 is CASSTGQGNSGNTIYF. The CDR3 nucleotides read TGCGCCAGCAGCACCGGACAGGGGAACTCTGGAAACACCATATATTTT.

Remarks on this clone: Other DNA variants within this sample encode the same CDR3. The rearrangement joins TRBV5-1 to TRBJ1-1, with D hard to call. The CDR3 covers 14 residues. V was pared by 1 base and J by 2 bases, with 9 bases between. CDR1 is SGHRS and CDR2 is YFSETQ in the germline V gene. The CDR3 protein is CASSLRGLNTEAFF. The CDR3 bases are TGCGCCAGCAGCTTGCGCGGGCTTAACACTGAAGCTTTCTTT.

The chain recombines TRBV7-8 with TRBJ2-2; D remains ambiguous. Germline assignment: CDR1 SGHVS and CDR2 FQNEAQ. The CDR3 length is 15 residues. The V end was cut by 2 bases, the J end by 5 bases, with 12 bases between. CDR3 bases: TGTGCCAGCAGCTTAACCGGAGTGGTAACCGGGGAGCTGTTTTTT. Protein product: CASSLTGVVTGELFF.

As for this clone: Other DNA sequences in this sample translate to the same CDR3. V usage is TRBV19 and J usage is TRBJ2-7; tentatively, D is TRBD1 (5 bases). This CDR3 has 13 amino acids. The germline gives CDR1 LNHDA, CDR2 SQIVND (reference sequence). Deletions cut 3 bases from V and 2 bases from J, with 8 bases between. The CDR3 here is CASSIGRAYEQYF. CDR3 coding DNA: TGTGCCAGTAGTATCGGCAGGGCCTACGAGCAGTACTTC.

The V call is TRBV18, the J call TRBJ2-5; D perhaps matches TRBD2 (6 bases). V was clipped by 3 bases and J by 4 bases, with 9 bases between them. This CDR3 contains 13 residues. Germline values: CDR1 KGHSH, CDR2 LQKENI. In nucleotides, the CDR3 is TGTGCCAGCTCACCCTGGGGGGTAGAGACCCAGTACTTC. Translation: CASSPWGVETQYF.

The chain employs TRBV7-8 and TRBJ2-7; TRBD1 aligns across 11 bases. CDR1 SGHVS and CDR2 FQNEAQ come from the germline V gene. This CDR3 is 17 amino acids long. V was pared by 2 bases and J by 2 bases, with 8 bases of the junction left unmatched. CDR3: CASSLNHPGQGAYEQYF. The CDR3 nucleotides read TGTGCCAGCAGCTTAAACCACCCGGGACAGGGGGCCTACGAGCAGTACTTC.

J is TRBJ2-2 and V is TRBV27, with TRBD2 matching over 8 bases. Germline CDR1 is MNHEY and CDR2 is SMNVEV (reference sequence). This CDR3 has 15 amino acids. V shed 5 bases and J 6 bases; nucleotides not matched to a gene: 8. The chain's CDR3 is CASSKPGLVPGELFF. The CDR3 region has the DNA TGTGCCAGCAGTAAACCGGGACTAGTTCCCGGGGAGCTGTTTTTT.

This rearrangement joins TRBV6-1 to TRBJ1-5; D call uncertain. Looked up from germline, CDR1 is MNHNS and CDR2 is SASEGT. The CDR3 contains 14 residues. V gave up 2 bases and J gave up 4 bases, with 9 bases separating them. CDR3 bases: TGTGCCAGCAGTGAAACACACCAGAATCAGCCCCAGCATTTT. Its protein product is CASSETHQNQPQHF.

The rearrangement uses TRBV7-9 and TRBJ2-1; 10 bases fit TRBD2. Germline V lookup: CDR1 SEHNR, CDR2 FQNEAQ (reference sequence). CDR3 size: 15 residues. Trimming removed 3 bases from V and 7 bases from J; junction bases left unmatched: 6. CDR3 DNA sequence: TGTGCCAGCAGCTTTGCAGCGGGGGGGCAGAATGAGCAGTTCTTC. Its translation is CASSFAAGGQNEQFF.

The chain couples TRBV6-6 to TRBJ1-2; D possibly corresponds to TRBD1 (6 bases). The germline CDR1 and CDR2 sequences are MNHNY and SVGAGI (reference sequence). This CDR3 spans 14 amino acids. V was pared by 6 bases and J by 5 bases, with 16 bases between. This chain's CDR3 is CASSSGDIGYGYTF. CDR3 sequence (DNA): TGTGCCAGCAGCTCCGGGGACATAGGATATGGCTACACCTTC.

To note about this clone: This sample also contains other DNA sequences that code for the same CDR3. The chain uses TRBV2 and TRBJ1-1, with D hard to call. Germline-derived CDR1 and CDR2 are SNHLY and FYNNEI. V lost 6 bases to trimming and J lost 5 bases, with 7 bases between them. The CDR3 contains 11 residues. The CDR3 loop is CASSRGTEAFF. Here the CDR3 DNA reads TGTGCCAGCAGCCGAGGGACTGAAGCTTTCTTT.

CDR3 region: CASSLLGIYEQYF. DNA for the CDR3: TGTGCCAGCAGCTTACTAGGGATCTACGAGCAGTACTTC. The gene calls are TRBV7-9 and TRBJ2-7; no definite D call. CDR3 length: 13 amino acids. V was cut by 2 bases and J by 3 bases, with 8 bases left in between. Germline CDR1 is SEHNR and CDR2 is FQNEAQ (reference sequence). Drawing the rest from reference TRBV7-9 and TRBJ2-7, the complete variable domain is DTGVSQNPRHKITKRGQNVTFRCDPISEHNRLYWYRQTLGQGPEFLTYFQNEAQLEKSRLLSDRFSAERPKGSFSTLEIQRTEQGDSAMYLCASSLLGIYEQYFGPGTRLTVT.

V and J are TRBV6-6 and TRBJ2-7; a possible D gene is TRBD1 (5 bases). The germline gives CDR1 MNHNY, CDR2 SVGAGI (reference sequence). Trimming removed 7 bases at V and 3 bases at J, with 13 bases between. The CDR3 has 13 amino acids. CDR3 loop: CASTPRQGYEQYF. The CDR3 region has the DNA TGTGCCAGCACCCCCAGGCAGGGCTACGAGCAGTACTTC.

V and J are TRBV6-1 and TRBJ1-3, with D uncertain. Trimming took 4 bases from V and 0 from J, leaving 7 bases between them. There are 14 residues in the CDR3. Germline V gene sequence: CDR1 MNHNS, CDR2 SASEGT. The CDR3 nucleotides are TGTGCCAGCAGTGCCCGACGCTCTGGAAACACCATATATTTT. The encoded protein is CASSARRSGNTIYF.

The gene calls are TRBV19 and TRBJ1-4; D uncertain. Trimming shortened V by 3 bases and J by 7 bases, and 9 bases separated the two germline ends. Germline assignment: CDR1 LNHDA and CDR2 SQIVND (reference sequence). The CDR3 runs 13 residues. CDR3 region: CASSIVVAEKLFF. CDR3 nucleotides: TGTGCCAGTAGTATCGTGGTTGCTGAAAAACTGTTTTTT.

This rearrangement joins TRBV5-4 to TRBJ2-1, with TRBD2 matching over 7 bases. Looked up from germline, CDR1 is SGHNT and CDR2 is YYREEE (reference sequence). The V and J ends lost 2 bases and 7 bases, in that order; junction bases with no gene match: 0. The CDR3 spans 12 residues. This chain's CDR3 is CASSFSGNEQFF. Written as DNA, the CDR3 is TGTGCCAGCAGCTTTAGCGGGAATGAGCAGTTCTTC.

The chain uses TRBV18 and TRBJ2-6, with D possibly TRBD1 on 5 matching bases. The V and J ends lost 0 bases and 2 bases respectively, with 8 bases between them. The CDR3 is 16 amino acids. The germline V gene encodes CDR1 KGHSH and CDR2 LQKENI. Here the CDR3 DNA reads TGTGCCAGCTCACCACCGAAGGGGACTGGGGCCAACGTCCTGACTTTC. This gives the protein CASSPPKGTGANVLTF.

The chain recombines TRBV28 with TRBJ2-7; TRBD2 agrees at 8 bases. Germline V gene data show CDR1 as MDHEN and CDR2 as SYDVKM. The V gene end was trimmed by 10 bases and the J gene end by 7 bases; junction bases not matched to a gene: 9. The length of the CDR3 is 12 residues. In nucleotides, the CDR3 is TGTGCCATCCGGGGGGGCCTGGGAGAGCAGTACTTC. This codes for CAIRGGLGEQYF.

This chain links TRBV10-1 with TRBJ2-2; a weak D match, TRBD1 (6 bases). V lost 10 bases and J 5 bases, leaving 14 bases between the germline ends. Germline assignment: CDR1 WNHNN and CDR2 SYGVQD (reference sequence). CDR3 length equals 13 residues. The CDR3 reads CATFGTLTGELFF. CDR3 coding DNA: TGCGCCACGTTCGGGACACTGACCGGGGAGCTGTTTTTT.

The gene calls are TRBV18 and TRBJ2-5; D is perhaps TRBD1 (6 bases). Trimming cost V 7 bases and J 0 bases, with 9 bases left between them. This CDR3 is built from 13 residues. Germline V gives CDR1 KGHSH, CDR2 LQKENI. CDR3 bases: TGTGCCAGCTTAGGACAGAACCAAGAGACCCAGTACTTC. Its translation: CASLGQNQETQYF.

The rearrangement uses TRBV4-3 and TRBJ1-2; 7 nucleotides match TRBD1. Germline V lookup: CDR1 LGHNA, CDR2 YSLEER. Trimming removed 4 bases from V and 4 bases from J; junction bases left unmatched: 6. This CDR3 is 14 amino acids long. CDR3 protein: CASSPDRQSYGYTF. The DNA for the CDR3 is TGCGCCAGCAGCCCGGACAGGCAGTCCTATGGCTACACCTTC.

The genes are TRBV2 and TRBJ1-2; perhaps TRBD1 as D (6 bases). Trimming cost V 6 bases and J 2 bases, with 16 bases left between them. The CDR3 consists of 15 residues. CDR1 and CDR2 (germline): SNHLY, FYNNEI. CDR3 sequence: CASSLGRTENYGYTF. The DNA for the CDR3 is TGTGCCAGCAGCCTTGGGAGGACAGAGAACTATGGCTACACCTTC.

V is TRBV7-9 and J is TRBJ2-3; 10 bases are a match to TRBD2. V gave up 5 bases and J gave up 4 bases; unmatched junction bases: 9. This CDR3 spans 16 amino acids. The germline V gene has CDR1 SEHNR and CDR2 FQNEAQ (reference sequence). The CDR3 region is CASSPGLARLADTQYF. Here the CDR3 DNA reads TGTGCCAGCAGCCCGGGACTAGCGCGTCTTGCAGATACGCAGTATTTT.

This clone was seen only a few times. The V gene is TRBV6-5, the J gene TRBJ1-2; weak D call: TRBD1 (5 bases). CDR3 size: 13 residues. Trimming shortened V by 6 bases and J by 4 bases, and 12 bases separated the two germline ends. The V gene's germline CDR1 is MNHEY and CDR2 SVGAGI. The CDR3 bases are TGTGCCAGCAGCCAGGGACGGAGCTATGGCTACACCTTC. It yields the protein CASSQGRSYGYTF.